The T cell receptor (beta chain) described here comes from a study of T cells in Graves' hyperthyroidism and ophthalmopathy. At least ten counts were recorded for this clonotype. No antigen is known for it. V lost 1 base, J lost 7 bases, and 5 bases stayed unmatched. Germline assignment: CDR1 SGHRS and CDR2 YFSETQ. The CDR3 has 15 amino acids. Study-wide findings and caveats: Ophthalmopathy cases were set apart from stable hyperthyroidism by a 13 V-J model. Blood samples included most of the expanded thyroid clonotypes exceeding 0.001.

Amplified TCR beta CDR3 regions came from RNA transcripts. First-round RT-PCR with HTBI primers amplified the TCR CDR3 region. TCRdb passed the multiplex PCR reads through MiXCR, listing each CDR3 protein once. Among about 580,000 distinct CDR3 sequences listed, 46% were seen once. In making diagnoses, clinical symptoms, serum thyroxine and TRAb, thyroid ultrasound and orbital computed tomography were all used. The source material was peripheral blood or thyroid tissue (not recorded which). The chain combines TRBV5-1 with TRBJ1-6; the match to TRBD1 covers 7 bases. The TCR comes from a woman younger than 30 with Graves' hyperthyroidism. The CDR3 protein is CASSLYGTANSPLHF. The CDR3 bases are TGCGCCAGCAGCTTGTATGGGACAGCCAATTCACCCCTCCACTTT.